The clone carrying this T cell receptor (beta chain) has a handful of counts. Its antigen remains unidentified. TCRdb reanalysed the RT-PCR reads using MiXCR and keeps one entry per CDR3 protein. The sample yields about 610,000 distinct CDR3 sequences, about 14% seen once. These data originate in a study of response to subunit inactivated influenza vaccine. Notes on the study in general: Authors suggested each seasonal influenza vaccination recruits few new T cells.

The V end lost 5 bases, the J end lost 2 bases, and 17 bases lay between the germline ends. The CDR3 runs 16 residues. Germline lookup yields CDR1 SGHAT and CDR2 FQDESV (reference sequence). This rearrangement joins TRBV11-1 to TRBJ2-3; D is undetermined. The clonotype comes from a man in his fifties or sixties who received an inactivated influenza vaccine. The sample consisted of PBMCs from blood, taken 11 to 12 days after vaccination. The CDR3 DNA reads TGTGCCAGCAGCCCTAAAAGTCGTACAGTCACAGATACGCAGTATTTT. It codes for CASSPKSRTVTDTQYF.